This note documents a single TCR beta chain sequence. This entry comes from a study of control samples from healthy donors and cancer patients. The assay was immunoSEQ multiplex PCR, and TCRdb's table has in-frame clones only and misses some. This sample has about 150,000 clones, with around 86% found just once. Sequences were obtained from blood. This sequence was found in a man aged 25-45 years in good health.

CDR3 amino acids: CASSLAGLGRNTEAFF. DNA for the CDR3: TGTGCCAGCAGCTTGGCCGGGCTGGGGAGGAACACTGAAGCTTTCTTT. The chain links TRBV5-6 to TRBJ1-1; D ambiguous. Between the trimmed V and J ends, which lost 0 bases and 1 base, there was a span of 13 bases. In germline, CDR1 is SGHDT, CDR2 YYEEEE. This CDR3 is 16 amino acids long.